The 4 T cell receptor beta chains below were found in one sample sequenced in a study of T cell repertoires in cytomegalovirus infection (dated by TCRdb to the late 2010s). Read against the paper, the sample's treatment or condition label means: in vitro stimulation with specific CMV peptide epitopes to enrich CMV-specific T cells. Their recognized antigens are unknown. Instrument on record: Illumina HiSeq 1500. TCRdb trimmed public reads at Q25 via fastp, called clones via MiXCR and kept in-frame beta chains. Identical CDR3 protein sequences are pooled into one entry, listed with their most common genes and DNA. Across this sample there are some 920,000 distinct CDR3 sequences, with about 33% seen only once. Roughly 12% of the sample is taken by the ten largest. Sequences were derived from cultured CD8+ T cells from PBMCs, sampled from culture after CMV antigen stimulation. These receptor sequences come from a human donor in good health (CMV status not recorded). Some clones in this sample may be carry-over from other donors' samples.

The chain combines TRBV6-2 or TRBV6-3 with TRBJ1-5, with D uncertain. V lost 5 bases and J lost 0, with 11 bases in between. Germline V gene sequence: CDR1 MNHEY, CDR2 SVGEGT. The CDR3 is 15 residues long. In DNA, the CDR3 is TGTGCCAGCAGTGTGCGACAAAATAGCAATCAGCCCCAGCATTTT. The encoded protein is CASSVRQNSNQPQHF.

The gene calls are TRBV19 and TRBJ2-1, with 10 positions matching TRBD1. This CDR3 comprises 15 residues. The germline CDR1 and CDR2 sequences are LNHDA and SQIVND (reference sequence). V lost 7 bases, J lost 4 bases, and 7 bases stayed unmatched. The CDR3, as DNA: TGTGCCAGTACACGCCGGGACAGGGGATACAATGAGCAGTTCTTC. This encodes CASTRRDRGYNEQFF. Using reference TRBV19 and TRBJ2-1 for the parts outside the CDR3, the full variable domain is DGGITQSPKYLFRKEGQNVTLSCEQNLNHDAMYWYRQDPGQGLRLIYYSQIVNDFQKGDIAEGYSVSREKKESFPLTVTSAQKNPTAFYLCASTRRDRGYNEQFFGPGTRLTVL.

This clonotype occurred many times. The chain is built from TRBV9 and TRBJ1-5, with 7 bases fitting TRBD1. Per germline, CDR1 SGDLS and CDR2 YYNGEE. The J segment lost 3 bases and the V segment lost 3 bases, leaving 6 bases of the junction unmatched. This CDR3 spans 15 amino acids. CDR3 sequence reads: CASSASGGVNQPQHF. CDR3 sequence (DNA): TGTGCCAGCAGCGCTTCAGGGGGGGTCAATCAGCCCCAGCATTTT. The variable domain in full, completed from reference TRBV9 and TRBJ1-5, reads DSGVTQTPKHLITATGQRVTLRCSPRSGDLSVYWYQQSLDQGLQFLIQYYNGEERAKGNILERFSAQQFPDLHSELNLSSLELGDSALYFCASSASGGVNQPQHFGDGTRLSIL.

This clonotype came up once. A much more abundant neighbour one base away suggests this may be a read error. The chain is built from TRBV7-2 and TRBJ2-1, with unresolved D. The CDR3 has 15 residues. Germline CDR1 reads SGHTA; CDR2 reads FQGNSA. CDR3 protein: CVSSLPYEGRNEQFF. The CDR3 DNA is TGTGTCAGCAGCTTGCCCTATGAAGGAAGAAATGAGCAGTTCTTC.